One sample yielded the 6 T cell receptor beta chains listed below, sequenced in a study of shared T cell receptors in the human thymus. Clones were sequenced by immunoSEQ multiplex PCR, and TCRdb holds only the in-frame ones, with some missing. In the table there are around 730,000 clones, around 85% of which are singletons. Another study also made use of these data, one on human thymus T cells.

The sample comprised thymocytes. These receptors originate from a girl less than two years old with a congenital heart defect.

The chain links TRBV4-3 to TRBJ2-7, with 9 bases matching TRBD2. V lost 4 bases and J lost 2; bases outside the gene matches: 12. Germline CDR1 reads LGHNA; CDR2 reads YSLEER. The CDR3 consists of 17 residues. The CDR3 loop reads CASSRGRVGQKAYEQYF. CDR3 DNA sequence: TGCGCCAGCAGCCGCGGGAGGGTCGGACAAAAGGCCTACGAGCAGTACTTC.

This chain uses TRBV14 with TRBJ1-2; maybe TRBD1 (5 bases). V lost 4 bases and J lost 8, with 17 bases in between. There are 14 residues in the CDR3. Germline V lookup: CDR1 SGHDN, CDR2 FVKESK. The DNA for the CDR3 is TGTGCCAGCAGCCCTCAAGGGGCGGCGCGGGGCTACACCTTC. It yields the protein CASSPQGAARGYTF.

The chain couples TRBV15 to TRBJ2-7; TRBD2 matches at 7 bases. The CDR3 sequence is 17 residues long. Germline loops: CDR1 LNHNV, CDR2 YYDKDF (reference sequence). Trimming took 0 bases from V and 4 from J; bases not matched to a gene: 12. DNA of the CDR3: TGTGCCACCAGCAGAGAGATTCCGGGAGGCGGGATTTACGAGCAGTACTTC. Protein sequence: CATSREIPGGGIYEQYF.

V usage is TRBV6-1 and J usage is TRBJ2-7; 12 nucleotides agree with TRBD2. From germline, CDR1 is MNHNS and CDR2 SASEGT. The CDR3 consists of 20 residues. With V trimmed by 2 bases and J by 2 bases, 16 bases remained unmatched. This CDR3 reads CASSEPAQTSGGLGTYEQYF. In DNA form, the CDR3 reads TGTGCCAGCAGTGAACCTGCTCAGACTAGCGGGGGTCTGGGTACCTACGAGCAGTACTTC.

V and J are TRBV27 and TRBJ2-7; TRBD1 is a possible D gene (6 bases). Germline-derived CDR1 and CDR2 are MNHEY and SMNVEV (reference sequence). This CDR3 has 18 amino acids. With 5 bases removed from V and 4 bases from J, the gap between germline ends came to 27 bases. The CDR3 DNA follows: TGTGCCAGCAGTCATACCGAACAGGGTTGGTCGCGGAAATACGAGCAGTACTTC. Its translation is CASSHTEQGWSRKYEQYF.

This rearrangement joins TRBV6-6 to TRBJ1-5; D may be TRBD1 (6 bases). This CDR3 has 13 amino acids. Per germline, CDR1 MNHNY and CDR2 SVGAGI (reference sequence). V gave up 6 bases and J gave up 8 bases, with 14 bases separating them. CDR3 nucleotide sequence: TGTGCCAGCAGAACAACAGGGTATGAGCCCCAGCATTTT. It yields the protein CASRTTGYEPQHF.